What follows are 31 T cell receptor beta chains derived from one specimen sequenced in a study of blood T cell repertoires in COVID-19. Clones were sequenced by immunoSEQ multiplex PCR, and TCRdb holds only the in-frame ones, with some missing. The table lists around 240,000 clones, 65% to 90% of them singletons. Sequencing was carried out using peripheral blood. Source of these receptors: a woman aged 40 to 50 who had recovered from COVID-19.

This chain links TRBV6-5 with TRBJ1-1, with D perhaps matching TRBD1 (6 bases). The CDR3 contains 13 residues. Trimming took 7 bases from V and 1 from J, leaving 10 bases between them. In germline, CDR1 is MNHEY, CDR2 SVGAGI. The CDR3 coding sequence is TGTGCCAGCACGGGGACACAGAACACTGAAGCTTTCTTT. Protein: CASTGTQNTEAFF.

The V and J genes are TRBV5-1 and TRBJ2-1, with 8 bases aligning to TRBD2. The germline CDR1 and CDR2 sequences are SGHRS and YFSETQ. V shed 0 bases and J 7 bases; nucleotides not matched to a gene: 9. This CDR3 region has 16 residues. As DNA, the CDR3 is TGCGCCAGCAGCTTGGAGGCGGGGGGCCGAGGTAATGAGCAGTTCTTC. It encodes CASSLEAGGRGNEQFF.

The CDR3 loop reads CASNSFGTSGGAGYNEQFF. For the CDR3, the DNA is TGTGCCAGTAATAGCTTCGGGACTAGCGGGGGGGCCGGCTACAATGAGCAGTTCTTC. The chain uses TRBV19 and TRBJ2-1; 16 bases match TRBD2. The germline CDR1 and CDR2 sequences are LNHDA and SQIVND (reference sequence). This CDR3 comprises 19 residues. With 7 bases clipped from V and 3 bases from J, the junction kept 12 bases outside the gene matches.

In regard to this clone: The same CDR3 also results from other DNA sequences found in this sample. The V gene is TRBV7-2, the J gene TRBJ1-3, with a weak D call TRBD1 (5 bases). There are 13 residues in the CDR3. The germline V gene encodes CDR1 SGHTA and CDR2 FQGNSA. The V end was cut by 1 base, the J end by 8 bases, with 9 bases between. CDR3 sequence reads: CASSLGGGDTIYF. CDR3 DNA: TGTGCCAGCAGCTTAGGCGGGGGTGACACCATATATTTT.

The chain employs TRBV7-2 and TRBJ2-1; 9 nucleotides align to TRBD2. From germline, CDR1 is SGHTA and CDR2 FQGNSA. The V and J ends lost 5 bases and 1 base, in that order; junction bases with no gene match: 3. This CDR3 comprises 15 residues. Here the CDR3 reads CASSQTSGSYNEQFF. The CDR3, as DNA: TGTGCCAGCAGCCAAACTAGCGGGTCCTACAATGAGCAGTTCTTC.

This rearrangement joins TRBV11-3 to TRBJ1-1; D is ambiguous. Trimming stripped 0 bases from V and 5 bases from J, with 10 bases between. Germline V gene sequence: CDR1 SGHNT, CDR2 YENEEA. CDR3 size: 14 residues. The CDR3 DNA sequence: TGTGCCAGCAGCTTAGATCCGGGGAGGACTGAAGCTTTCTTT. As protein: CASSLDPGRTEAFF. Complete variable domain (other parts from reference TRBV11-3 and TRBJ1-1): EAGVVQSPRYKIIEKKQPVAFWCNPISGHNTLYWYLQNLGQGPELLIRYENEEAVDDSQLPKDRFSAERLKGVDSTLKIQPAELGDSAVYLCASSLDPGRTEAFFGQGTRLTVV.

The chain couples TRBV6-5 to TRBJ1-1; 8 nucleotides match TRBD1. Germline V gives CDR1 MNHEY, CDR2 SVGAGI. V trimming: 5 bases; J trimming: 0 bases; junction bases outside the gene matches: 5. This CDR3 spans 15 amino acids. The DNA of the CDR3 is TGTGCCAGCAGTCGCCAGGGGGCGATGAACACTGAAGCTTTCTTT. Residues: CASSRQGAMNTEAFF.

This chain connects TRBV5-1 to TRBJ2-5, with a weak D call TRBD2 (6 bases). The CDR3 consists of 14 residues. Germline loops: CDR1 SGHRS, CDR2 YFSETQ. Trimming removed 4 bases at V and 5 bases at J, with 15 bases between. The CDR3 DNA reads TGCGCCAGCAGCATCGGGGGAGGACGGGAGACCCAGTACTTC. Protein sequence: CASSIGGGRETQYF.

This clone turned up a few times. This CDR3 reads CASSQDLLNTEAFF. The CDR3 DNA follows: TGCGCCAGCAGCCAAGATCTCTTAAACACTGAAGCTTTCTTT. The gene calls are TRBV4-3 and TRBJ1-1, with unresolved D. The CDR3 is 14 residues long. V dropped 0 bases and J dropped 2 bases, with 7 bases sitting between them. Germline V gives CDR1 LGHNA, CDR2 YSLEER.

The chain combines TRBV5-4 with TRBJ2-3, with 11 bases lining up with TRBD2. The CDR3 has 16 residues. Germline V gene sequence: CDR1 SGHNT, CDR2 YYREEE (reference sequence). J gave up 1 base and V 4 bases, and 5 bases lay outside the gene matches. CDR3 loop: CASSNQLAGGTDTQYF. In nucleotides, the CDR3 is TGTGCCAGCAGCAACCAACTAGCGGGGGGCACAGATACGCAGTATTTT. Full variable domain (rest looked up from reference TRBV5-4 and TRBJ2-3): ETGVTQSPTHLIKTRGQQVTLRCSSQSGHNTVSWYQQALGQGPQFIFQYYREEENGRGNFPPRFSGLQFPNYSSELNVNALELDDSALYLCASSNQLAGGTDTQYFGPGTRLTVL.

The chain is built from TRBV5-1 and TRBJ2-2, with D possibly TRBD2 on 5 matching bases. Per the germline V gene, CDR1 is SGHRS and CDR2 is YFSETQ. The CDR3 length is 16 residues. V lost 2 bases and J 0 bases, leaving 11 bases between the germline ends. The CDR3 protein is CASSLLLDANTGELFF. The CDR3 DNA is TGCGCCAGCAGCTTATTACTAGACGCGAACACCGGGGAGCTGTTTTTT.

This chain uses TRBV21-1 with TRBJ2-3; no DNA check was done on the table's D call, TRBD2. TRBV21-1 corresponds to a pseudogene. The CDR3 loop spans 15 amino acids. The CDR3 coding sequence is TGTGCCAGCAGCCAATGGAGCTGGAGCACAGATACGCAGTATTTT. Residues: CASSQWSWSTDTQYF.

The chain combines TRBV9 with TRBJ1-2; 7 bases match TRBD1. Germline CDR1 is SGDLS and CDR2 is YYNGEE. This CDR3 is built from 13 residues. With V trimmed by 3 bases and J by 8 bases, 7 bases remained unmatched. CDR3 DNA sequence: TGTGCCAGCAGCGCTGACAGGGTCGGCGGCTACACCTTC. Amino acids: CASSADRVGGYTF.

As DNA, the CDR3 is TGTGCCAGCTCACCCAACAGGGTAAATGAGCAGTTCTTC. Translating gives CASSPNRVNEQFF. The chain joins TRBV18 to TRBJ2-1; maybe TRBD1 (6 bases). There are 13 residues in the CDR3. CDR1 and CDR2 from the germline V gene are KGHSH and LQKENI. The V end was cut by 3 bases, the J end by 7 bases, with 10 bases between. Variable domain in full (rest from reference TRBV18 and TRBJ2-1): NAGVMQNPRHLVRRRGQEARLRCSPMKGHSHVYWYRQLPEEGLKFMVYLQKENIIDESGMPKERFSAEFPKEGPSILRIQQVVRGDSAAYFCASSPNRVNEQFFGPGTRLTVL.

This clone turned up a few times. CDR3 sequence: CASSLDQLEETQYF. The CDR3, as DNA: TGCGCCAGCAGCTTGGACCAACTCGAAGAGACCCAGTACTTC. The chain combines TRBV5-1 with TRBJ2-5; no reliable D call. Germline V gene sequence: CDR1 SGHRS, CDR2 YFSETQ. This CDR3 has 14 residues. V lost 0 bases and J lost 3, with 9 bases in between.

The V and J genes are TRBV7-2 and TRBJ2-7, with a tentative D call TRBD2 (6 bases). V lost 1 base and J lost 0, with 19 bases in between. Germline CDR1 reads SGHTA; CDR2 reads FQGNSA. The CDR3 loop spans 18 amino acids. The CDR3 spells CASSLGWEAGFSSYEQYF. In DNA form, the CDR3 reads TGTGCCAGCAGCTTAGGATGGGAGGCCGGATTCAGCTCCTACGAGCAGTACTTC.

This chain links TRBV15 with TRBJ2-3; 7 bases agree with TRBD1. CDR3 length: 14 amino acids. The J segment lost 3 bases and the V segment lost 4 bases, leaving 4 bases of the junction unmatched. Germline lookup yields CDR1 LNHNV and CDR2 YYDKDF (reference sequence). The CDR3: CATSIDRATDTQYF. The DNA of the CDR3 is TGTGCCACCAGCATCGACAGGGCTACAGATACGCAGTATTTT.

The V and J genes are TRBV18 and TRBJ2-2; the D is unclear. The V gene lost 1 base and the J gene lost 4 bases, with 16 bases spanning the gap. Germline loops: CDR1 KGHSH, CDR2 LQKENI. The CDR3 has 17 amino acids. The CDR3 DNA is TGTGCCAGCTCACCACAGTTACAGACAACAACCACCGGGGAGCTGTTTTTT. Translation: CASSPQLQTTTTGELFF.

CDR3 sequence: CASSYSGRVQETQYF. DNA for the CDR3: TGTGCCAGCAGTTACTCGGGTCGGGTACAAGAGACCCAGTACTTC. The chain is built from TRBV6-5 and TRBJ2-5; D is undetermined. The V end lost 0 bases, the J end lost 2 bases, and 10 bases lay between the germline ends. The CDR3 extends over 15 amino acids. CDR1 is MNHEY, CDR2 SVGAGI, per germline.

This clone has more than one count but fewer than ten. The V gene is TRBV5-1, the J gene TRBJ2-5; unclear D gene. In germline, CDR1 is SGHRS, CDR2 YFSETQ. V was pared by 3 bases and J by 0 bases, with 15 bases between. CDR3 size: 16 residues. In DNA, the CDR3 is TGCGCCAGCAGCTCTTGGTTTGGGCAGCACCAAGAGACCCAGTACTTC. It encodes CASSSWFGQHQETQYF.

This sequence joins TRBV10-3 and TRBJ2-7, with D perhaps matching TRBD1 (8 bases). Trimming stripped 4 bases from V and 2 bases from J, with 12 bases between. Looked up from germline, CDR1 is ENHRY and CDR2 is SYGVKD. CDR3 size: 14 residues. In DNA, the CDR3 is TGTGCCATCAGTGTAACAGGGGGGGCCTACGAGCAGTACTTC. It is translated as CAISVTGGAYEQYF.

The gene calls are TRBV2 and TRBJ2-1; D remains ambiguous. The CDR3 is 15 residues long. V shed 0 bases and J shed 0 bases, with 6 bases lying between them. Germline values: CDR1 SNHLY, CDR2 FYNNEI. The CDR3 reads CASSEAPSSYNEQFF. CDR3 sequence (DNA): TGTGCCAGCAGTGAAGCCCCTAGCTCCTACAATGAGCAGTTCTTC.

V gene TRBV6-5 combines with J gene TRBJ1-4, with 8 bases aligning to TRBD1. Unmatched junction bases numbered 10, after V lost 2 bases and J lost 8 bases. Germline CDR1 MNHEY, CDR2 SVGAGI. This CDR3 is 16 amino acids long. CDR3 in DNA: TGTGCCAGCAGTTACGCTTTCAGGGGGCTAGGGGAAAAACTGTTTTTT. Translating gives CASSYAFRGLGEKLFF.

This clone has only one observation. The chain links TRBV24-1 to TRBJ1-5, with D tentatively TRBD1 (5 bases). Deletions cut 3 bases from V and 1 base from J, with 12 bases between. The CDR3 totals 16 residues. Germline V CDR1 and CDR2: KGHDR, SFDVKD. The CDR3 sequence is CATSDHQGGSNQPQHF. The CDR3 region has the DNA TGTGCCACCAGTGATCATCAGGGAGGAAGCAATCAGCCCCAGCATTTT.

J is TRBJ2-3 and V is TRBV2; D ambiguous. This CDR3 has 15 amino acids. Trimming took off 2 bases at V and 0 bases at J, with 9 bases between the two ends. Germline lookup yields CDR1 SNHLY and CDR2 FYNNEI. CDR3 residues: CASSELLQSTDTQYF. The CDR3 region has the DNA TGTGCCAGCAGTGAACTCCTCCAGAGCACAGATACGCAGTATTTT.

The chain has TRBV3-1 (or the pseudogene TRBV3-2) and TRBJ2-4, with 7 bases fitting TRBD2. The CDR3 extends over 13 amino acids. With 6 bases clipped from V and 9 bases from J, the junction kept 8 bases outside the gene matches. Germline-derived CDR1 and CDR2 are LGHDT and YNNKEL (reference sequence). CDR3 sequence (DNA): TGTGCCAGCAGGGGCGTTGGGGAGGGCATTCAGTACTTC. Translated: CASRGVGEGIQYF.

This rearrangement joins TRBV7-3 to TRBJ2-5; the D gene is possibly TRBD1 (5 bases). Deletions cut 5 bases from V and 5 bases from J, with 12 bases between. Germline CDR1 is SGHTA and CDR2 is FQGTGA. This CDR3 has 13 residues. The CDR3 DNA is TGTGCCAGCAGCCCCAGGGTTAAGGAGACCCAGTACTTC. The encoded protein is CASSPRVKETQYF.

The V gene is TRBV5-1, the J gene TRBJ2-1; 8 bases align to TRBD2. CDR3 length equals 14 residues. Losses at the gene ends were 6 bases for V and 5 bases for J; bases not matched to a gene: 7. In germline, CDR1 is SGHRS, CDR2 YFSETQ. CDR3 loop: CASKSLAAHNEQFF. As DNA, the CDR3 is TGCGCCAGCAAATCACTAGCGGCACACAATGAGCAGTTCTTC. The entire variable domain, with the rest obtained from reference TRBV5-1 and TRBJ2-1, is as follows: KAGVTQTPRYLIKTRGQQVTLSCSPISGHRSVSWYQQTPGQGLQFLFEYFSETQRNKGNFPGRFSGRQFSNSRSEMNVSTLELGDSALYLCASKSLAAHNEQFFGPGTRLTVL.

The chain links TRBV7-2 to TRBJ2-5; 7 nucleotides agree with TRBD2. The CDR3 extends over 15 amino acids. Germline CDR1 is SGHTA and CDR2 is FQGNSA. Trimming removed 3 bases from V and 1 base from J; junction bases left unmatched: 5. The CDR3 protein is CASSFLRGTQETQYF. The CDR3 nucleotides read TGTGCCAGCAGCTTCTTGCGGGGGACCCAAGAGACCCAGTACTTC.

The chain is built from TRBV30 and TRBJ1-2, with 7 bases that match TRBD1. This CDR3 is built from 13 residues. Germline CDR1 reads GTSNPN; CDR2 reads SVGIG (reference sequence). V lost 8 bases, J lost 6 bases, and 12 bases stayed unmatched. This CDR3 reads CAHGLQGGHGYTF. CDR3 nucleotide sequence: TGTGCCCACGGTTTACAAGGGGGCCATGGCTACACCTTC.

The table lists this clone with many counts. V usage is TRBV4-2 and J usage is TRBJ1-1; 8 bases map to TRBD1. V shed 10 bases and J 3 bases; nucleotides not matched to a gene: 7. This CDR3 has 13 residues. Germline lookup yields CDR1 LGHNA and CDR2 YNFKEQ. CDR3 bases: TGTGCCATAGGACAGGGAAGGTACACTGAAGCTTTCTTT. It specifies CAIGQGRYTEAFF.